Each of the 23 T cell receptor beta chains below was sequenced from the same sample in a study of blood T cells in healthy people across ages. The use of a sample-barcoded 5' primer and a J-beta primer mix characterized a second PCR of 7 to 11 cycles. TCRdb passed the 5' RACE reads through MiXCR, listing each CDR3 protein once. This table holds some 670,000 distinct CDR3 sequences, about 51% found once. The sample taken for sequencing was blood. Every receptor here comes from an elderly woman in good health.

This clonotype was counted a few times. One base away lies a much larger clone, so this may be a sequencing read error. This sequence joins TRBV10-3 and TRBJ2-7; 7 bases are a match to TRBD2. Germline-derived CDR1 and CDR2 are ENHRY and SYGVKD. The CDR3 is made up of 15 amino acids. CDR3 protein: CAISEGLAASCEQYF. The CDR3 DNA follows: TGTGCCATCAGCGAAGGGCTAGCGGCCTCCTGCGAGCAGTACTTC.

The table lists this clonotype with many counts. The rearrangement uses TRBV10-3 and TRBJ2-7; 7 nucleotides align to TRBD2. From germline, CDR1 is ENHRY and CDR2 SYGVKD. CDR3 size: 14 residues. V shed 4 bases, J shed 6 bases, and the junction held 9 bases outside the gene matches. CDR3 protein: CAISVQRDRGEQYF. The CDR3 DNA is TGTGCCATCAGTGTGCAGCGGGATAGGGGCGAGCAGTACTTC.

This clonotype has a count of ten or more. A much larger clone lies a single base off, so this may be a read error. The CDR3 loop reads CASSYATLAKNIQYF. The CDR3 DNA is TGTGCCAGCAGTTACGCGACCCTAGCCAAAAACATTCAGTACTTC. The chain recombines TRBV6-6 with TRBJ2-4; D remains unclear. Per germline, CDR1 MNHNY and CDR2 SVGAGI (reference sequence). Trimming removed 2 bases from V and 0 bases from J, with 8 bases in between. This CDR3 comprises 15 residues.

The chain couples TRBV7-3 to TRBJ2-3, with TRBD2 identical over 11 bases. The CDR3 covers 16 residues. The germline gives CDR1 SGHTA, CDR2 FQGTGA. V gave up 1 base and J gave up 3 bases; unmatched junction bases: 3. CDR3 loop: CASSLMASGGTDTQYF. Written as DNA, the CDR3 is TGTGCCAGCAGCTTAATGGCTAGCGGGGGGACAGATACGCAGTATTTT.

About this clonotype itself: One end of the junction fails to match germline, which may point to a read error. The rearrangement uses TRBV7-9 and TRBJ1-2; D is unclear. Germline CDR1 and CDR2: SEHNR and FQNEAQ (reference sequence). CDR3 length: 13 amino acids. DNA of the CDR3: TGTGCCAGCAGCGTAGCCGGGCAGGACGGCTACACCTTC. Translated, it gives CASSVAGQDGYTF.

This chain links TRBV14 with TRBJ2-1, with D perhaps given as TRBD1 or TRBD2 (6 bases each). The CDR3 has 16 residues. CDR1 SGHDN and CDR2 FVKESK come from the germline V gene. Deletions cut 1 base from V and 5 bases from J, with 15 bases between. The CDR3 bases are TGTGCCAGCAGCCAAGTTAGGGGGGTAATCGACAATGAGCAGTTCTTC. Protein: CASSQVRGVIDNEQFF.

About this clonotype itself: This could be a read error, since a much larger clone is one nucleotide away. The CDR3 sequence is CSAPILAKNIQYF. The CDR3 DNA is TGCAGTGCGCCGATCCTAGCCAAAAACATTCAGTACTTC. The chain is built from TRBV20-1 and TRBJ2-4; D is uncertain. This CDR3 contains 13 residues. The germline CDR1 and CDR2 sequences are DFQATT and SNEGSKA (reference sequence). Trimming removed 6 bases from V and 0 bases from J, with 9 bases in between.

The CDR3 sequence is CATRGDNQPQHF. CDR3 coding DNA: TGTGCCACACGGGGGGACAATCAGCCCCAGCATTTT. V is TRBV10-3 and J is TRBJ1-5, with D perhaps TRBD1 (5 bases). The CDR3 has 12 amino acids. V lost 10 bases to trimming and J lost 3 bases, with 10 bases between them. Germline assignment: CDR1 ENHRY and CDR2 SYGVKD.

This clonotype was counted many times. The gene calls are TRBV9 and TRBJ2-1; D unresolved. The CDR3 consists of 15 residues. Germline loops: CDR1 SGDLS, CDR2 YYNGEE. Trimming shortened V by 6 bases and J by 9 bases, and 22 bases separated the two germline ends. CDR3 coding DNA: TGTGCCAGCACCCAGACCATAACTCCTAATGGTGAGCAGTTCTTC. Encoded protein: CASTQTITPNGEQFF.

The chain is built from TRBV28 and TRBJ1-2; D ambiguous. The CDR3 spans 16 residues. Germline assignment: CDR1 MDHEN and CDR2 SYDVKM. Trimming took off 7 bases at V and 0 bases at J, with 18 bases between the two ends. The chain's CDR3 is CASKSSGIESNYGYTF. In nucleotides, the CDR3 is TGTGCCAGCAAGAGCTCAGGAATAGAATCTAACTATGGCTACACCTTC.

This sequence joins TRBV20-1 and TRBJ2-5, with 7 bases that match TRBD2. Germline CDR1 is DFQATT and CDR2 is SNEGSKA (reference sequence). The CDR3 runs to 14 residues. Trimming removed 1 base from V and 5 bases from J; junction bases left unmatched: 7. For the CDR3, the DNA is TGCAGTGCTAGAGGGTGGGGGGGTCCGGAGACCCAGTACTTC. It codes for CSARGWGGPETQYF.

The chain has TRBV10-2 and TRBJ2-4; D may be TRBD2 (7 bases). Germline V gene lookup returns CDR1 WSHSY and CDR2 SAAADI. This CDR3 is built from 11 residues. V dropped 11 bases and J dropped 8 bases, with 13 bases sitting between them. In DNA, the CDR3 is TGCGCCGATCGGGGGGCGGACATTCAGTACTTC. The encoded protein is CADRGADIQYF.

In DNA form, the CDR3 reads TGTGCCAGCAGCGTTTCTAGCGGGTTTACCTACGAGCAGTACTTC. It encodes CASSVSSGFTYEQYF. The V and J genes are TRBV9 and TRBJ2-5; 8 bases map to TRBD2. TRBJ2-7 explains the end of the DNA better; the J call may be wrong. CDR1 is SGDLS, CDR2 YYNGEE, per germline. The CDR3 is 15 residues long.

The V and J genes are TRBV20-1 and TRBJ1-2, with D hard to call. The CDR3 spans 12 residues. Germline loops: CDR1 DFQATT, CDR2 SNEGSKA (reference sequence). Between the trimmed V and J ends, which lost 5 bases and 4 bases, there was a span of 11 bases. This chain's CDR3 is CSAVPDLYGYTF. The CDR3 coding sequence is TGCAGTGCTGTGCCGGATCTCTATGGCTACACCTTC.

The CDR3 region is CSASFTDNSPLHF. DNA for the CDR3: TGCAGTGCTAGTTTCACTGATAATTCACCCCTCCACTTT. The chain couples TRBV20-1 to TRBJ1-6; D is undetermined. This CDR3 has 13 amino acids. Deletions cut 3 bases from V and 5 bases from J, with 8 bases between. Germline V gene sequence: CDR1 DFQATT, CDR2 SNEGSKA (reference sequence).

As regards this clonotype: Possible read error: a much larger clone is one base away. The DNA of the CDR3 is TGCGCCAGCAGTGAGAAGGGAGTCGCAGATACGCAGTATTTT. Translated: CASSEKGVADTQYF. V is TRBV10-1 and J is TRBJ2-3, with D possibly matching TRBD2 (5 bases). The V gene lost 2 bases and the J gene lost 4 bases, with 10 bases spanning the gap. The CDR3 contains 14 residues. Germline loops: CDR1 WNHNN, CDR2 SYGVQD (reference sequence).

This clonotype appeared many times. The V gene is TRBV11-2, the J gene TRBJ2-5, with no clear D. Germline assignment: CDR1 SGHAT and CDR2 FQNNGV. This CDR3 spans 14 amino acids. V was shortened by 5 bases and J by 0 bases, with 10 bases between the two germline ends. The CDR3 nucleotides read TGTGCCAGCAGCCAAATGGGGTACCAAGAGACCCAGTACTTC. Encoded protein: CASSQMGYQETQYF.

The chain links TRBV7-8 to TRBJ2-4, with 11 bases aligning to TRBD2. Germline V lookup: CDR1 SGHVS, CDR2 FQNEAQ. The V segment lost 5 bases and the J segment 0 bases; nucleotides outside the gene matches: 3. The CDR3 runs 16 residues. The CDR3 DNA is TGTGCCAGCAGCCCTACTAGCGGGGGAGCCAAAAACATTCAGTACTTC. Amino acid sequence: CASSPTSGGAKNIQYF.

The chain joins TRBV6-1 to TRBJ1-1; D gene uncertain. V lost 2 bases to trimming and J lost 5 bases, with 15 bases between them. Germline V gene lookup returns CDR1 MNHNS and CDR2 SASEGT. The CDR3 has 15 amino acids. The CDR3 protein is CASSEYAGRGTEAFF. CDR3 nucleotides: TGTGCCAGCAGTGAATACGCAGGTCGTGGTACTGAAGCTTTCTTT.

The chain links TRBV5-1 to TRBJ1-1, with D tentatively TRBD1 (6 bases). V was pared by 0 bases and J by 1 base, with 10 bases between. Per the germline V gene, CDR1 is SGHRS and CDR2 is YFSETQ. This CDR3 contains 15 residues. The CDR3 region is CASSLVQGQNTEAFF. The CDR3 DNA follows: TGCGCCAGCAGCTTGGTACAGGGCCAGAACACTGAAGCTTTCTTT.

This chain connects TRBV6-6 to TRBJ1-2; maybe TRBD1 (6 bases). With 6 bases removed from V and 5 bases from J, the gap between germline ends came to 19 bases. This CDR3 has 15 residues. Germline-derived CDR1 and CDR2 are MNHNY and SVGAGI (reference sequence). The CDR3 DNA is TGTGCCAGCAGCGGACAGCCCGTCTATAGATATGGCTACACCTTC. Translation gives CASSGQPVYRYGYTF.

The chain carries TRBV10-3 and TRBJ2-3, with D possibly matching TRBD2 (6 bases). This CDR3 has 12 amino acids. V shed 6 bases and J shed 5 bases, with 9 bases lying between them. CDR1 ENHRY and CDR2 SYGVKD come from the germline V gene. The CDR3 here is CAISMGGDTQYF. DNA for the CDR3: TGTGCCATCAGCATGGGAGGAGATACGCAGTATTTT.

This clonotype was seen once. The rearrangement joins TRBV15 to TRBJ2-1, with 11 nucleotides matching TRBD1. Germline V CDR1 and CDR2: LNHNV, YYDKDF (reference sequence). The CDR3 spans 18 residues. J was trimmed by 6 bases and V by 1 base; bases with no gene match: 11. CDR3 region: CATSRGIAGTGGGNEQFF. CDR3 nucleotide sequence: TGTGCCACCAGCAGAGGAATCGCCGGGACAGGGGGTGGCAATGAGCAGTTCTTC.